The table lists the clone carrying this T cell receptor (beta chain) with many counts. Using RNA transcripts, the TCR beta CDR3 regions were amplified. RT-PCR was first run with HTBI primers, then multiplex PCR in a second round. TCRdb independently ran MiXCR on the multiplex PCR reads; one entry per CDR3 protein. Seen here are almost 400,000 distinct CDR3 sequences, around 19% observed once, and the top ten hold roughly 1.5%. The source of the sample is a study of Graves' ophthalmopathy and Graves' hyperthyroidism. The sequence was collected from a young woman with Graves' ophthalmopathy. The sequenced sample consisted of peripheral blood.

The CDR3 DNA follows: TGTGCCAGCAGCTTAGCAGGGCTAGCGGGAAAGTACTTC. Protein sequence: CASSLAGLAGKYF. The rearrangement uses TRBV7-2 and TRBJ2-7, with 9 bases that match TRBD2. J gave up 11 bases and V 0 bases, and 5 bases lay outside the gene matches. CDR1 SGHTA and CDR2 FQGNSA come from the germline V gene. This CDR3 has 13 amino acids.